This TCR beta chain was retrieved from a study of blood T cell repertoires in COVID-19. Study overall: Specimens from acute and convalescent COVID-19 originated in the United States, Italy and Spain. Nucleic acid was either cDNA or gDNA, and it came from T cells, B-cell-depleted T cells, or PBMCs.

Original processing methods: Amplification with reference gene primers provided the estimates of nucleated cell counts. Sequencing used immunoSEQ multiplex PCR; TCRdb keeps in-frame clones, though not all of them. The DNA was the basis for D and trimming; V, J and clone size are from that table. Among about 150,000 clones listed, over 65% were seen once. This sequence was found in a man aged 65 to 85 with acute or convalescent COVID-19. Sequencing was done on a sample of peripheral blood.

The CDR3 DNA reads TGTGCCAGCGGACTAGGCCAAGACAGGCAGTACTTC. It codes for CASGLGQDRQYF. The chain combines TRBV12-3 or TRBV12-4 with TRBJ2-5, with D possibly matching TRBD2 (7 bases). V was pared by 8 bases and J by 11 bases, with 18 bases between. This CDR3 is 12 amino acids long.